This T cell receptor (beta chain) was documented in a study of cytomegalovirus exposure and HLA in healthy donors. Points on this clone: What it binds is unknown.

With 2 bases removed from V and 4 bases from J, the gap between germline ends came to 14 bases. Germline assignment: CDR1 SGHDN and CDR2 FVKESK. This CDR3 has 15 residues. PCR used 60 Vbeta primers and 13 Jbeta primers. The repertoire was sequenced with immunoSEQ multiplex PCR; TCRdb's copy has only in-frame clones and lacks some. The sample holds roughly 96,000 clones, 65% to 75% seen once. Overall study results and limits: Sequencing likely caused a cluster of highly shared sequence variants. In vitro assays verified that a few CMV-associated chains recognized CMV antigens specifically. Earlier analysis found most TCR beta V segments productive about 87% or about 30% of the time. HLA allele associations emerged for 15,000 to 20,000 TCR beta sequences in a later analysis, at 0.05 false discovery rate.

The rearrangement joins TRBV14 to TRBJ1-1; D gene ambiguous. Sequenced input: PBMCs. The origin of this receptor is a female donor in good health and CMV-seropositive. This CDR3 reads CASSQPEAAGTEAFF. CDR3 sequence (DNA): TGTGCCAGCAGCCAACCGGAGGCAGCCGGCACTGAAGCTTTCTTT.